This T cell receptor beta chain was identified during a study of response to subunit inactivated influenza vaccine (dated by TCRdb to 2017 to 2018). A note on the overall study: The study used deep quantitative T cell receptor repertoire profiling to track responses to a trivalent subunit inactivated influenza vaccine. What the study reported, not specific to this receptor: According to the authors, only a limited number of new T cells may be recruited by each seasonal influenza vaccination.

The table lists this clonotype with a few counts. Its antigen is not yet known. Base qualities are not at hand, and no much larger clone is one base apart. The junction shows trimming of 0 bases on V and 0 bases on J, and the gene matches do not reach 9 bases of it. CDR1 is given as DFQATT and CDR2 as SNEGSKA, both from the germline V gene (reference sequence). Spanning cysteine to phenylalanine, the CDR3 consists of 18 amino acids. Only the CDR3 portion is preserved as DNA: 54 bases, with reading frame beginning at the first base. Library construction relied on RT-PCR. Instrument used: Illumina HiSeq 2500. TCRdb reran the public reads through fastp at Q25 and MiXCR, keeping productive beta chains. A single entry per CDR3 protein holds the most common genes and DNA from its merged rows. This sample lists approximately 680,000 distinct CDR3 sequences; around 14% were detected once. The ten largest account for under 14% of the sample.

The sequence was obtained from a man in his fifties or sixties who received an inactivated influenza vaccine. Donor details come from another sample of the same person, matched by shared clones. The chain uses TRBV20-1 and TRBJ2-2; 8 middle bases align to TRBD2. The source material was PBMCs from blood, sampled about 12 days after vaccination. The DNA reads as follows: TGCAGTGCTAGAGATCGAATTAGCGGGATGGCGAACACCGGGGAGCTGTTTTTT. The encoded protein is CSARDRISGMANTGELFF.